This T cell receptor beta chain was captured in a study of glioma-infiltrating T cells after dendritic cell vaccination. Background on the study: Treatment, given 2003 to 2012, was autologous tumor lysate-pulsed dendritic cell vaccination. Study outcomes and limitations: No direct clonality-survival link was found; a diverse polyclonal response may matter. Patients with more pretreatment TILs had longer time to progression and survival.

Germline V gene sequence: CDR1 MGHRA, CDR2 YSYEKL. CDR3 length: 13 residues. Trimming pared 7 bases from V and 5 bases from J, leaving 14 bases between. Of note for this clone: Its specificity is not known.

Amplification used 60 V beta primers and 13 J beta primers. Produced via immunoSEQ multiplex PCR; TCRdb's table is partial and in-frame only. Of about 95,000 clones in the sample, 85% were seen once. The clonotype was recovered from a human donor with glioblastoma. This chain joins TRBV4-1 and TRBJ1-1; D not resolved. Sequencing was performed on blood, taken before dendritic cell vaccination. The CDR3 region is CASTLGDRTEAFF. CDR3 DNA: TGCGCCAGCACGCTCGGGGATCGGACTGAAGCTTTCTTT.